A single T cell receptor beta chain is shown here with its context. Losses at the gene ends were 6 bases for V and 3 bases for J; bases not matched to a gene: 5. The germline V gene encodes CDR1 SNHLY and CDR2 FYNNEI. The CDR3 consists of 15 residues. Researchers report immunoSEQ v3.0 was run at survey level. The method was immunoSEQ multiplex PCR; TCRdb's version includes in-frame clones alone and lacks a portion of them. The data contain some 27,000 clones, under 90% of them singletons. This entry comes from a study of long-term antiretroviral therapy in people with HIV. V usage is TRBV2 and J usage is TRBJ2-7; 13 bases line up with TRBD2. This receptor was taken from a man aged 35-49 years with HIV. Sequences were derived from unsorted PBMCs, sampled 4.8 to 5 years after starting antiretroviral therapy. For the CDR3, the DNA is TGTGCCAGCAGCTCAAGACTAGCGGGGGGCTACGAGCAGTACTTC. It specifies CASSSRLAGGYEQYF.